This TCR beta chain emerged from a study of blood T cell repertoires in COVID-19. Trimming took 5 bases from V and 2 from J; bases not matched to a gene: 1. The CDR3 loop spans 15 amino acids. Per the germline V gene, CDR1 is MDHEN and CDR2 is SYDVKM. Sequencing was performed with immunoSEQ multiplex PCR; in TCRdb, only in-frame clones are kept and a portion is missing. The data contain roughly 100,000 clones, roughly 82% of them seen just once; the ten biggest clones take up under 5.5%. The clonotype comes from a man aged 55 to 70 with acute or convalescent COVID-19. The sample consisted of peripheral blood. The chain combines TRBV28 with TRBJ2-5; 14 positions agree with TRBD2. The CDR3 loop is CASSRTSGGQETQYF. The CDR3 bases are TGTGCCAGCAGTCGGACTAGCGGGGGGCAAGAGACCCAGTACTTC.